This T cell receptor (beta chain) appears in the sequencing data of a study of patients and donors after allogeneic stem cell transplantation (dated by TCRdb to 2019 to 2021). The cysteine opens and the phenylalanine closes a CDR3 of 16 amino acids. Only the CDR3 region is kept as DNA, spanning 48 bases read in frame from base 1. Relative to germline, V is missing 7 bases and J is missing 2 bases, with 12 bases of the junction outside any gene match. The library was built by means of RT-PCR. Sequencing instrument: NextSeq 550. TCRdb applied fastp at Q25 and MiXCR to the public reads, then kept only in-frame beta chains. Entries that share a CDR3 protein sequence are merged under the most common genes and DNA. The sample table holds hundreds of thousands of distinct CDR3 sequences, of which 15% to 20% were seen once. The ten biggest clones cover about 7% of the sample. This clonotype was seen at least ten times. Its antigen target is currently unknown. The sample holds no much larger clone one base away, and base qualities are not on file.

This chain joins TRBV12-3 or TRBV12-4 to TRBJ2-7, with 9 central nucleotides matching TRBD1. Sample: blood, either unsorted or a sorted T cell fraction (not recorded which). The TCR originated in a human donor who was either an allogeneic HSCT recipient or a stem cell or donor lymphocyte infusion donor (not recorded which). It is not recorded whose cells these are; they may come from a transplant donor. The CDR3 reads CASIWGLQGATYEQYF. The base sequence is TGTGCCAGCATTTGGGGGTTACAGGGGGCTACCTACGAGCAGTACTTC.